Below are 30 T cell receptor beta chains sequenced from a single sample in a study of glioma-infiltrating T cells. Using RNA template, CDR3s of TCR alpha and beta were amplified with iRepertoire arm-PCR. One entry per CDR3 protein, called by TCRdb with MiXCR from the multiplex PCR reads. The table includes approximately 110,000 distinct CDR3 sequences, roughly 25% detected once. The sequencing input was glioma tissue, nonneoplastic brain tissue, or PBMCs (not recorded which). The receptors were gathered from a human donor with low-grade glioma or glioblastoma, undergoing nonglioma brain surgery, or in good health (not recorded which).

About this clonotype itself: A much larger clonotype is one base distant, so this may be a read error. CDR3 coding DNA: TGTGCCAGCAGTTTCTCCGGGAGCTACGAGCAGTGCTTC. It yields the protein CASSFSGSYEQCF. The V and J genes are TRBV6-2 or TRBV6-3 and TRBJ2-7, with D perhaps matching TRBD2 (6 bases). The CDR3 loop spans 13 amino acids. CDR1 MNHEY and CDR2 SVGEGT come from the germline V gene.

This clonotype has a handful of counts. The chain is built from TRBV5-1 and TRBJ2-3, with D maybe TRBD2 (6 bases). CDR3 length equals 14 residues. The V gene lost 0 bases and the J gene lost 1 base, with 6 bases spanning the gap. Germline V gene data show CDR1 as SGHRS and CDR2 as YFSETQ. The CDR3 nucleotides read TGCGCCAGCAGCTTGGCTAGCGGCACAGATACGCAGTATTTT. This gives the protein CASSLASGTDTQYF.

The genes are TRBV19 and TRBJ1-6, with 7 nucleotides matching TRBD1. Unmatched junction bases numbered 4, after V lost 6 bases and J lost 5 bases. From germline, CDR1 is LNHDA and CDR2 SQIVND (reference sequence). The CDR3 contains 14 residues. CDR3 coding DNA: TGTGCCAGTAGGGTGGGACAGAATAATTCACCCCTCCACTTT. Translated, it gives CASRVGQNNSPLHF. Supplemented by reference TRBV19 and TRBJ1-6, the full variable domain reads DGGITQSPKYLFRKEGQNVTLSCEQNLNHDAMYWYRQDPGQGLRLIYYSQIVNDFQKGDIAEGYSVSREKKESFPLTVTSAQKNPTAFYLCASRVGQNNSPLHFGNGTRLTVT.

This clonotype was detected many times. The genes are TRBV12-3 or TRBV12-4 and TRBJ2-3; maybe TRBD2 (6 bases). The CDR3 has 12 residues. The V end was cut by 6 bases, the J end by 14 bases, with 18 bases between. In DNA, the CDR3 is TGTGCCAGCAGGGAGGGCGCGAGGCCTCCGTATTTT. Amino acids: CASREGARPPYF.

At least ten counts were recorded for this clonotype. The V and J genes are TRBV4-3 and TRBJ2-3; D might be TRBD1 (5 bases). Germline V lookup: CDR1 LGHNA, CDR2 YSLEER. The CDR3 covers 15 residues. Trimming took off 0 bases at V and 5 bases at J, with 12 bases between the two ends. CDR3 sequence reads: CASSQEARVGDTQYF. The CDR3 DNA sequence: TGCGCCAGCAGCCAAGAAGCCAGGGTTGGAGATACGCAGTATTTT.

This clonotype was picked up a small number of times. The chain uses TRBV5-5 and TRBJ2-1; 8 bases fit TRBD2. The CDR3 runs to 15 residues. V shed 1 base, J shed 3 bases, and the junction held 3 bases outside the gene matches. Germline V gene data show CDR1 as SGHKS and CDR2 as YYEKEE (reference sequence). The CDR3 nucleotides read TGTGCCAGCAGCTTGATAGGGACTAGCTACAATGAGCAGTTCTTC. Translation gives CASSLIGTSYNEQFF.

The chain couples TRBV6-6 to TRBJ2-7; 8 nucleotides agree with TRBD1. Germline trimming cut 6 bases from V and 2 bases from J; bases unmatched to any gene: 9. This CDR3 has 15 amino acids. Per the germline V gene, CDR1 is MNHNY and CDR2 is SVGAGI (reference sequence). The CDR3 loop is CASRPMTGVAYEQYF. The CDR3, as DNA: TGTGCCAGCAGACCGATGACAGGGGTCGCCTACGAGCAGTACTTC.

Ten or more counts support this clonotype. V is TRBV27 and J is TRBJ1-2, with a tentative D call TRBD1 (5 bases). V was shortened by 6 bases and J by 0 bases, with 5 bases between the two germline ends. The germline CDR1 and CDR2 sequences are MNHEY and SMNVEV (reference sequence). This CDR3 has 12 residues. The DNA for the CDR3 is TGTGCCAGCAGGACAGCTAACTATGGCTACACCTTC. Translated, it gives CASRTANYGYTF.

This clonotype was observed many times. The chain recombines TRBV5-1 with TRBJ2-3; 10 positions match TRBD2. CDR3 length: 14 amino acids. V lost 3 bases, J lost 5 bases, and 3 bases stayed unmatched. Per the germline V gene, CDR1 is SGHRS and CDR2 is YFSETQ. This CDR3 reads CASSSGLAVDTQYF. The CDR3 DNA sequence: TGCGCCAGCAGCTCAGGACTAGCGGTAGATACGCAGTATTTT.

A word on this clonotype: One junction end disagrees with the germline gene, perhaps due to a read error. This chain uses TRBV30 with TRBJ2-7, with 10 bases lining up with TRBD1. Germline assignment: CDR1 GTSNPN and CDR2 SVGIG (reference sequence). This CDR3 comprises 13 residues. In DNA form, the CDR3 reads TGCGCCTGGAGTGTGGGGGACAGGGGCTGGGAGTACTTC. Translated, it gives CAWSVGDRGWEYF.

This clonotype was detected ten times or more. A read error may produce the germline difference seen at one junction end. The rearrangement uses TRBV7-2 and TRBJ2-7, with D perhaps matching TRBD1 (5 bases). The CDR3 extends over 15 amino acids. The germline gives CDR1 SGHTA, CDR2 FQGNSA. Here the CDR3 reads CASSGAASPFYGQYF. The CDR3 region has the DNA TGTGCCAGCAGCGGGGCAGCTTCCCCCTTTTACGGGCAGTACTTC.

This clonotype was counted at least ten times. The chain recombines TRBV28 with TRBJ1-1, with a weak D call TRBD1 (6 bases). The V gene's germline CDR1 is MDHEN and CDR2 SYDVKM. The CDR3 runs to 15 residues. Deletions cut 2 bases from V and 1 base from J, with 11 bases between. The CDR3: CASSLPGTRNTEAFF. CDR3 bases: TGTGCCAGCAGTTTACCCGGGACACGGAACACTGAAGCTTTCTTT.

This clonotype has ten or more counts. This chain links TRBV19 with TRBJ1-1; D remains ambiguous. The length of the CDR3 is 13 residues. Germline V gives CDR1 LNHDA, CDR2 SQIVND (reference sequence). V was trimmed by 3 bases and J by 6 bases, leaving 11 bases between them. The CDR3 region is CASSIGHPPEAFF. CDR3 coding DNA: TGTGCCAGTAGTATTGGGCACCCCCCTGAAGCTTTCTTT.

This clonotype was observed many times. The genes are TRBV29-1 and TRBJ2-1, with D possibly matching TRBD1 (5 bases). Trimming removed 2 bases from V and 7 bases from J, with 9 bases in between. The CDR3 has 12 residues. Germline loops: CDR1 SQVTM, CDR2 ANQGSEA. The CDR3 reads CSVERQLNEQFF. DNA of the CDR3: TGCAGCGTTGAAAGACAGTTAAATGAGCAGTTCTTC.

Worth noting for this clonotype: Since a much larger clone is just one base distant, this may be a read error. The chain has TRBV2 and TRBJ1-4; 9 bases are a match to TRBD1. V gave up 5 bases and J gave up 12 bases; unmatched junction bases: 10. The CDR3 is 14 residues long. CDR1 SNHLY and CDR2 FYNNEI come from the germline V gene. The CDR3 reads CASSTGTGTEELFF. In nucleotides, the CDR3 is TGTGCCAGCAGTACCGGGACAGGGACGGAAGAACTGTTTTTT.

This clonotype was observed at least ten times. The genes are TRBV3-1 and TRBJ1-5, with a possible D match to TRBD1 (5 bases). The ends were cut back, 5 bases at V and 2 bases at J, with 13 bases in the middle. In germline, CDR1 is LGHDT, CDR2 YNNKEL (reference sequence). The CDR3 has 15 amino acids. CDR3 residues: CASSSSRGGNQPQHF. The CDR3 DNA reads TGTGCCAGCAGCTCATCTAGGGGTGGCAATCAGCCCCAGCATTTT.

V usage is TRBV4-1 and J usage is TRBJ2-1, with no clear D. Trimming shortened V by 0 bases and J by 7 bases, and 16 bases separated the two germline ends. CDR1 is MGHRA and CDR2 is YSYEKL in the germline V gene. The CDR3 has 16 amino acids. The chain's CDR3 is CASSQDDLMRRNEQFF. CDR3 nucleotides: TGCGCCAGCAGCCAAGATGATTTAATGCGTAGGAATGAGCAGTTCTTC.

This clonotype was seen only a few times. V usage is TRBV2 and J usage is TRBJ2-2; D remains ambiguous. V dropped 3 bases and J dropped 6 bases, with 8 bases sitting between them. The germline V gene encodes CDR1 SNHLY and CDR2 FYNNEI. The CDR3 has 13 amino acids. CDR3 amino acids: CASSELSAGELFF. In DNA, the CDR3 is TGTGCCAGCAGTGAGCTTTCTGCCGGGGAGCTGTTTTTT. The full variable domain, in which reference TRBV2 and TRBJ2-2 provide the parts outside the CDR3, is EPEVTQTPSHQVTQMGQEVILRCVPISNHLYFYWYRQILGQKVEFLVSFYNNEISEKSEIFDDQFSVERPDGSNFTLKIRSTKLEDSAMYFCASSELSAGELFFGEGSRLTVL.

At least ten counts were recorded for this clonotype. V and J are TRBV5-5 and TRBJ2-7, with 8 bases aligning to TRBD1. Germline V CDR1 and CDR2: SGHKS, YYEKEE (reference sequence). The J segment lost 2 bases and the V segment lost 0 bases, leaving 1 base of the junction unmatched. This CDR3 comprises 14 residues. The CDR3 here is CASSLGTGTYEQYF. The CDR3, as DNA: TGTGCCAGCAGCTTGGGGACAGGGACCTACGAGCAGTACTTC.

Turning to this clonotype: A much larger clone is a single base away; this may be a read error. The rearrangement uses TRBV28 and TRBJ2-4; possibly TRBD1 for D (6 bases). This CDR3 is 15 amino acids long. The germline gives CDR1 MDHEN, CDR2 SYDVKM. Trimming took 5 bases from V and 0 from J, leaving 11 bases between them. The CDR3 region is CASSPTGLAKNIQYF. The CDR3 DNA sequence: TGTGCCAGCAGTCCCACAGGGTTAGCCAAAAACATTCAGTACTTC.

The table lists this clonotype with a few counts. The CDR3 nucleotides read TGTGCCAGCAGCTCGCCGACAGGGGGCGACGAGCAGTACTTC. The encoded protein is CASSSPTGGDEQYF. The J gene is TRBJ2-7, the V gene TRBV7-9, with TRBD1 identical over 10 bases. Germline CDR1 is SEHNR and CDR2 is FQNEAQ (reference sequence). The CDR3 totals 14 residues. The ends lost 4 bases at V and 5 bases at J; junction bases unmatched: 5. Using reference TRBV7-9 and TRBJ2-7 for the parts outside the CDR3, the full variable domain is DTGVSQNPRHKITKRGQNVTFRCDPISEHNRLYWYRQTLGQGPEFLTYFQNEAQLEKSRLLSDRFSAERPKGSFSTLEIQRTEQGDSAMYLCASSSPTGGDEQYFGPGTRLTVT.

This clonotype was counted at least ten times. The rearrangement uses TRBV29-1 and TRBJ2-1, with D tentatively TRBD2 (6 bases). Germline lookup yields CDR1 SQVTM and CDR2 ANQGSEA. CDR3 length: 12 residues. V was pared by 7 bases and J by 7 bases, with 14 bases between. CDR3 nucleotides: TGCAGCGCCCGCTCGGAGGGAAATGAGCAGTTCTTC. Translating gives CSARSEGNEQFF.

J is TRBJ1-4 and V is TRBV30; D call uncertain. In germline, CDR1 is GTSNPN, CDR2 SVGIG (reference sequence). CDR3 length: 12 amino acids. V dropped 2 bases and J dropped 6 bases, with 7 bases sitting between them. The CDR3 protein is CAWSTVDEKLFF. CDR3 bases: TGTGCCTGGAGTACGGTTGATGAAAAACTGTTTTTT. Full variable domain (missing parts from reference TRBV30 and TRBJ1-4): SQTIHQWPATLVQPVGSPLSLECTVEGTSNPNLYWYRQAAGRGLQLLFYSVGIGQISSEVPQNLSASRPQDRQFILSSKKLLLSDSGFYLCAWSTVDEKLFFGSGTQLSVL.

This clonotype has ten or more counts. The chain is built from TRBV7-9 and TRBJ1-2; D is unclear. The ends were cut back, 5 bases at V and 0 bases at J, with 13 bases in the middle. The CDR3 totals 15 residues. CDR1 and CDR2 from the germline V gene are SEHNR and FQNEAQ (reference sequence). The CDR3 protein is CASSSPGDPNYGYTF. In DNA form, the CDR3 reads TGTGCCAGCAGCAGCCCCGGGGATCCTAACTATGGCTACACCTTC.

This clonotype showed up many times. The chain recombines TRBV19 with TRBJ2-3, with 10 nucleotides matching TRBD1. The trim removed 7 bases at V and 1 base at J, leaving 11 bases unmatched. Germline V gene sequence: CDR1 LNHDA, CDR2 SQIVND (reference sequence). The CDR3 contains 17 residues. The CDR3 region is CASNVLSGTGGTDTQYF. As DNA, the CDR3 is TGTGCCAGTAACGTACTCTCCGGGACAGGGGGCACAGATACGCAGTATTTT.

Ten or more counts support this clonotype. The rearrangement joins TRBV28 to TRBJ1-1; tentative D call: TRBD1 (5 bases). Germline lookup yields CDR1 MDHEN and CDR2 SYDVKM. This CDR3 contains 15 residues. The ends were cut back, 7 bases at V and 11 bases at J, with 26 bases in the middle. The CDR3 loop is CASTPGARGVKGAFF. Here the CDR3 DNA reads TGTGCCAGCACCCCGGGCGCCCGGGGGGTAAAGGGGGCTTTCTTT.

There are a few counts of this clonotype. The rearrangement links TRBV5-1 to TRBJ2-2, with D unclear. The CDR3 extends over 17 amino acids. The germline V gene encodes CDR1 SGHRS and CDR2 YFSETQ. The V gene lost 0 bases and the J gene lost 3 bases, with 15 bases spanning the gap. CDR3 loop: CASSLAGHTPYTGELFF. CDR3 DNA: TGCGCCAGCAGCTTGGCGGGCCACACACCCTACACCGGGGAGCTGTTTTTT.

V usage is TRBV4-2 and J usage is TRBJ2-3; 8 nucleotides match TRBD1. Unmatched junction bases numbered 9, after V lost 0 bases and J lost 4 bases. CDR3 length equals 17 residues. Germline assignment: CDR1 LGHNA and CDR2 YNFKEQ. CDR3 DNA: TGTGCCAGCAGCCAAGATGGGAACAGGGGGACGGCAGATACGCAGTATTTT. It codes for CASSQDGNRGTADTQYF.

This clonotype appeared a few times. This sequence joins TRBV5-1 and TRBJ2-6; tentatively, D is TRBD2 (6 bases). V lost 1 base and J lost 1, with 12 bases in between. This CDR3 is built from 17 residues. CDR1 is SGHRS and CDR2 is YFSETQ in the germline V gene. Written as DNA, the CDR3 is TGCGCCAGCAGCTTGCAAGCGGGCAGATCTGGGGCCAACGTCCTGACTTTC. Translated: CASSLQAGRSGANVLTF.

The chain links TRBV29-1 to TRBJ1-2; 10 bases align to TRBD1. The CDR3 contains 12 residues. Germline V gene lookup returns CDR1 SQVTM and CDR2 ANQGSEA. Trimming removed 7 bases from V and 9 bases from J; junction bases left unmatched: 8. The CDR3 spells CSAGGQGISYTF. For the CDR3, the DNA is TGCAGCGCCGGGGGACAGGGGATCAGCTACACCTTC.